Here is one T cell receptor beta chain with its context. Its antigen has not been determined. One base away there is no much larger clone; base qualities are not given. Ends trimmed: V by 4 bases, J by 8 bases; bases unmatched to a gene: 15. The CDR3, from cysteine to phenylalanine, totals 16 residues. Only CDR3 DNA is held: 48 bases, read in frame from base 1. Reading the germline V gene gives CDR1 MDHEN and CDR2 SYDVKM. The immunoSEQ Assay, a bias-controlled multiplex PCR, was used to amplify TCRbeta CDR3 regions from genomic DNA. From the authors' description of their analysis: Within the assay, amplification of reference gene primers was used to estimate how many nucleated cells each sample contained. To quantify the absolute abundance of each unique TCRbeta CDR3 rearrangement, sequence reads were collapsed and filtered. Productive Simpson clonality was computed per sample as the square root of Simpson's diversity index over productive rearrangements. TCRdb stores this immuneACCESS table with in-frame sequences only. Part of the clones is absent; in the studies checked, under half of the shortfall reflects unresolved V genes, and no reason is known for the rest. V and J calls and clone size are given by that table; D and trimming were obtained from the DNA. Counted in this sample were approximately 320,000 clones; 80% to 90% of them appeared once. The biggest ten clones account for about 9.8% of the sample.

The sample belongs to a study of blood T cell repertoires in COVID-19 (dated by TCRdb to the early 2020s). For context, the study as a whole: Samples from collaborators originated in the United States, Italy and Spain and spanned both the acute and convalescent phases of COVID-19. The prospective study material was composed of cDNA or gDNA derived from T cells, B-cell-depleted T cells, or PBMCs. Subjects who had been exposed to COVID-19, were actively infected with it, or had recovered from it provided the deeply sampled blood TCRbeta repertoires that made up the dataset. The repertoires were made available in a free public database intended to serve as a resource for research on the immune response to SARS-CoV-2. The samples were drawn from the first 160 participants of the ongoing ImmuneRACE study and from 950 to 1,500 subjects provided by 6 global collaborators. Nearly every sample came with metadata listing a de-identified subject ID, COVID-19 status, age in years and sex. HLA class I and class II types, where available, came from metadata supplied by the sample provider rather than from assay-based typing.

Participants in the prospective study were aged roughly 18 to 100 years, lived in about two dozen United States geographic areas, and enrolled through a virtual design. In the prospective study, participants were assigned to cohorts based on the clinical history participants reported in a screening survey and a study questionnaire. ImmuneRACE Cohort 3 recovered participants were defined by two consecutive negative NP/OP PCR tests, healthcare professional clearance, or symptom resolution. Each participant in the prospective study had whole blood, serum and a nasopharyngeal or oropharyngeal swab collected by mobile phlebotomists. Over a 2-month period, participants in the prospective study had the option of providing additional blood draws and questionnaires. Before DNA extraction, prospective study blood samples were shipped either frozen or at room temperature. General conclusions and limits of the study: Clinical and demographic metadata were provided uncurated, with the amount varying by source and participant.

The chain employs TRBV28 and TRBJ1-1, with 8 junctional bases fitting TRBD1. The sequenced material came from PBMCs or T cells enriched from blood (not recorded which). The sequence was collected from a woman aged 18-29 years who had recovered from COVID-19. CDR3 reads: CASSSLGRQGIVEAFF. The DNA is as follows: TGTGCCAGCAGTTCCCTTGGACGACAGGGGATTGTAGAAGCTTTCTTT.